One TCR beta chain is described in this entry. These data belong to a study of technical replicates of blood from several donors. Using immunoSEQ multiplex PCR, the repertoire was profiled, and TCRdb retains in-frame clones only, with some absent. The sample has 100,000 or so clones; almost 97% are singletons. The clonotype originates from a human donor in good health. The specimen sequenced was T cells isolated from PBMCs.

The CDR3 region is CASSLIVGGMNEQYF. For the CDR3, the DNA is TGTGCCAGCAGTTTAATAGTTGGCGGGATGAACGAGCAGTACTTC. This chain connects TRBV28 to TRBJ2-7, with D possibly matching TRBD2 (6 bases). The CDR3 runs 15 residues. With 2 bases removed from V and 5 bases from J, the gap between germline ends came to 16 bases. Germline V gene lookup returns CDR1 MDHEN and CDR2 SYDVKM.